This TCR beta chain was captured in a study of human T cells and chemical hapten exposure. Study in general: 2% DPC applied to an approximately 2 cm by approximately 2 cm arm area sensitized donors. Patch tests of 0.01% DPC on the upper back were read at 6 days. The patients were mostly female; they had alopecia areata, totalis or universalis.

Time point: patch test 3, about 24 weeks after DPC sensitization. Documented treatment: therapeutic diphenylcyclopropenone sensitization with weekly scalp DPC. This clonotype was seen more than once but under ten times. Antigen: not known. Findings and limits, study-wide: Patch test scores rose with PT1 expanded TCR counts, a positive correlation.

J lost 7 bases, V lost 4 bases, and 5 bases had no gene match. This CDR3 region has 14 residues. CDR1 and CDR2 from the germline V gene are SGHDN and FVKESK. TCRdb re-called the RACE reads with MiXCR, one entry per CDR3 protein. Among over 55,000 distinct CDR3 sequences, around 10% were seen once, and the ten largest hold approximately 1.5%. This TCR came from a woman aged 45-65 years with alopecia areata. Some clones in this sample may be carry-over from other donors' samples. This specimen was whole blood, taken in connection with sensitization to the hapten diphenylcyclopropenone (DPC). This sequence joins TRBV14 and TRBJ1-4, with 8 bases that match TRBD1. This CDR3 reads CASSRRTGSEKLFF. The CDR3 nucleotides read TGTGCCAGCAGCCGCAGGACAGGGAGTGAAAAACTGTTTTTT.